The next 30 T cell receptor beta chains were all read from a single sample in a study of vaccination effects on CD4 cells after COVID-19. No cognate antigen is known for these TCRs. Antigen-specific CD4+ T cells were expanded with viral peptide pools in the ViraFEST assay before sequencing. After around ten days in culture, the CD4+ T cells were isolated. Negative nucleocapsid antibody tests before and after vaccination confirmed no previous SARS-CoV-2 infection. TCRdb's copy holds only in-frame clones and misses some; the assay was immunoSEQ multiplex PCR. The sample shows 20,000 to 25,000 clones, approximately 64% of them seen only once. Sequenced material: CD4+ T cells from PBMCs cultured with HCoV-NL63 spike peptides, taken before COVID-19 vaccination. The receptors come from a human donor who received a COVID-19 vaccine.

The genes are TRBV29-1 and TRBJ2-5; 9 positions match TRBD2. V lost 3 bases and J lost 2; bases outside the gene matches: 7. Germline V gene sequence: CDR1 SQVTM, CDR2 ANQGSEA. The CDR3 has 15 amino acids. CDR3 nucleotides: TGCAGCGTTGATTTACTAGCGGGCCCACAAGAGACCCAGTACTTC. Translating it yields CSVDLLAGPQETQYF.

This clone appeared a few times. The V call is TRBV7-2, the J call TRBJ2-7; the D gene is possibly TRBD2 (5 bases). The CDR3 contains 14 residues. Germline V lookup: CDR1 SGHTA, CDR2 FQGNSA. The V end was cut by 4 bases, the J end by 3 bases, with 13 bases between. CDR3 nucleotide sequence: TGTGCCAGCAGCTCCGGCCTCCGGGGCTACGAGCAGTACTTC. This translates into CASSSGLRGYEQYF.

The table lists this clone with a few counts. DNA of the CDR3: TGCGCCAGCACTAAGGACCCAATCAACTATGGCTACACCTTC. Amino acid sequence: CASTKDPINYGYTF. The chain has TRBV5-1 and TRBJ1-2, with D unresolved. CDR1 and CDR2 from the germline V gene are SGHRS and YFSETQ. With 6 bases removed from V and 2 bases from J, the gap between germline ends came to 14 bases. This CDR3 contains 14 residues.

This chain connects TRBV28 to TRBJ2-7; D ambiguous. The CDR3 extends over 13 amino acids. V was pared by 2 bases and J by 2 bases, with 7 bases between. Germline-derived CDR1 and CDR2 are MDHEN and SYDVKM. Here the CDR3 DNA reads TGTGCCAGCAGTTTAGAGGTTCCCTACGAGCAGTACTTC. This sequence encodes CASSLEVPYEQYF.

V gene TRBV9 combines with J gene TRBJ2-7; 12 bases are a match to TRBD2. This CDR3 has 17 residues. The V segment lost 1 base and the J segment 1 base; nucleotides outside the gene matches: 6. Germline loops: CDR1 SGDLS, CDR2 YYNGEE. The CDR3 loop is CASSVSGLAGPSYEQYF. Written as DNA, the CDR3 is TGTGCCAGCAGCGTATCGGGACTAGCGGGCCCTTCCTACGAGCAGTACTTC. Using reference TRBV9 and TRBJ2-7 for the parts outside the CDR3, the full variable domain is DSGVTQTPKHLITATGQRVTLRCSPRSGDLSVYWYQQSLDQGLQFLIQYYNGEERAKGNILERFSAQQFPDLHSELNLSSLELGDSALYFCASSVSGLAGPSYEQYFGPGTRLTVT.

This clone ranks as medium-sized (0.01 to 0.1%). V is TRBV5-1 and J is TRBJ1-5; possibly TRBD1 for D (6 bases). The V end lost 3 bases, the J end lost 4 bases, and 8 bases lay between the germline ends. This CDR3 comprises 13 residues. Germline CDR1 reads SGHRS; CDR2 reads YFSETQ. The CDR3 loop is CASSSGQNQPQHF. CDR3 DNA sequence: TGCGCCAGCAGCTCCGGACAGAATCAGCCCCAGCATTTT.

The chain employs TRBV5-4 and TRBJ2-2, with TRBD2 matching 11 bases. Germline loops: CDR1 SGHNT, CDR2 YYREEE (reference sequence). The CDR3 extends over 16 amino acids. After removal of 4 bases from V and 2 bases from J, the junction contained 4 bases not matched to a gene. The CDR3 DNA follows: TGTGCCAGCAGCCTCGGACTAGCGGGTAACACCGGGGAGCTGTTTTTT. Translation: CASSLGLAGNTGELFF. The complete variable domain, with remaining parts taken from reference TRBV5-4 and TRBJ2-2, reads ETGVTQSPTHLIKTRGQQVTLRCSSQSGHNTVSWYQQALGQGPQFIFQYYREEENGRGNFPPRFSGLQFPNYSSELNVNALELDDSALYLCASSLGLAGNTGELFFGEGSRLTVL.

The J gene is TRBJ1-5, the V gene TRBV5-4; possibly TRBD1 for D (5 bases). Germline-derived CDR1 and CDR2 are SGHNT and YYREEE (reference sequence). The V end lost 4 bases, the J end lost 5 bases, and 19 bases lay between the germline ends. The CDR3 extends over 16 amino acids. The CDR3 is CASSHKSRGIDQPQHF. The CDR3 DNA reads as TGTGCCAGCAGCCATAAATCCCGGGGCATAGATCAGCCCCAGCATTTT.

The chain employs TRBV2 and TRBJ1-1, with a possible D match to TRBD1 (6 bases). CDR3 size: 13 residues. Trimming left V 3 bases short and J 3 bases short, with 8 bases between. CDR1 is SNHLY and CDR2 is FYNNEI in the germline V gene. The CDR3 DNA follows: TGTGCCAGCAGTGAGGGGGGGCACACTGAAGCTTTCTTT. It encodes CASSEGGHTEAFF.

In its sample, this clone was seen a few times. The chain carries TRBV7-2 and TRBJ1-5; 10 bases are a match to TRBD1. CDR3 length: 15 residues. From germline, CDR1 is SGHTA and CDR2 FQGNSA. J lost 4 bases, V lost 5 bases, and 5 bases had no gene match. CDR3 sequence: CASSRGQGPNQPQHF. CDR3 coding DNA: TGTGCCAGCAGCCGGGGACAGGGGCCTAATCAGCCCCAGCATTTT.

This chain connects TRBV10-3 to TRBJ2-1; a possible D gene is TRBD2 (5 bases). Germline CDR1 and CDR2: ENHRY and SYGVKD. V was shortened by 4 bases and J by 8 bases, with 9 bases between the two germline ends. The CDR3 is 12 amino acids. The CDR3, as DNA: TGTGCCATCAGTGGGATTAGCGATGAGCAGTTCTTC. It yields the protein CAISGISDEQFF.

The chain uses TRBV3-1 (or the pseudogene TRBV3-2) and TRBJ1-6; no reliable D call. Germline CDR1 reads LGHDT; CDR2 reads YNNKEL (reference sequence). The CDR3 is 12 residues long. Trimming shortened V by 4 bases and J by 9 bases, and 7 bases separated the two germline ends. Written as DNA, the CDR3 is TGTGCCAGCAGCCCTACGGCTTCACCCCTCCACTTT. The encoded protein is CASSPTASPLHF.

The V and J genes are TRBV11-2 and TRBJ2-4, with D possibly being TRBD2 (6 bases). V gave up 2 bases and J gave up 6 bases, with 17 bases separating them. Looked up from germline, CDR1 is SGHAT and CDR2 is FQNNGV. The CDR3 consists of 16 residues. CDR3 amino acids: CASSLLYGSNLNIQYF. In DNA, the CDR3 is TGTGCCAGCAGCTTATTGTACGGGAGCAACTTAAACATTCAGTACTTC. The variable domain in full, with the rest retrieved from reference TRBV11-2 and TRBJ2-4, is EAGVAQSPRYKIIEKRQSVAFWCNPISGHATLYWYQQILGQGPKLLIQFQNNGVVDDSQLPKDRFSAERLKGVDSTLKIQPAKLEDSAVYLCASSLLYGSNLNIQYFGAGTRLSVL.

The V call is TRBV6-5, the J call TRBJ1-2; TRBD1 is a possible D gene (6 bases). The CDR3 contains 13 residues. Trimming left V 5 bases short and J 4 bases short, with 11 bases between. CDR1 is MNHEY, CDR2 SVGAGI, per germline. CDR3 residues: CASSKQGAYGYTF. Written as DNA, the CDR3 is TGTGCCAGCAGTAAACAGGGAGCCTATGGCTACACCTTC.

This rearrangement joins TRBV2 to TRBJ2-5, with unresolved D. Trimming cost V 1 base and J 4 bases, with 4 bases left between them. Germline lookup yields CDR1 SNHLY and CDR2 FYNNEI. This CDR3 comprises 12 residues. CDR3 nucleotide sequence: TGTGCCAGCAGTGAAGTCGGAGAGACCCAGTACTTC. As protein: CASSEVGETQYF.

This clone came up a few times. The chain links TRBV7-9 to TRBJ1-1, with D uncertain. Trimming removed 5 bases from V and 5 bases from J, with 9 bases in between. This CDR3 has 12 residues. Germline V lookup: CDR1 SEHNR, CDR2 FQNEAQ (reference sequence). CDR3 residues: CASSQGETEAFF. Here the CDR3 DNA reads TGTGCCAGCAGCCAAGGTGAAACTGAAGCTTTCTTT.

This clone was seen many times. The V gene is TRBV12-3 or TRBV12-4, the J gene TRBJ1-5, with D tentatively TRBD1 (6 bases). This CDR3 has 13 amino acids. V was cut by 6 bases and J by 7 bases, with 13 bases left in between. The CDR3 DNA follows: TGTGCCAGCAGCACAGGGAACGGGCAGCCCCAGCATTTT. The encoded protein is CASSTGNGQPQHF.

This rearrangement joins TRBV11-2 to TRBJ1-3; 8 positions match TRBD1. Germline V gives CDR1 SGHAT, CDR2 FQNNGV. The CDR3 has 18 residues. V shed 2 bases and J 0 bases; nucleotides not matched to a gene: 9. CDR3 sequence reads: CASSLYGQGFRSGNTIYF. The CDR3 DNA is TGTGCCAGCAGCTTATATGGACAGGGTTTTCGCTCTGGAAACACCATATATTTT.

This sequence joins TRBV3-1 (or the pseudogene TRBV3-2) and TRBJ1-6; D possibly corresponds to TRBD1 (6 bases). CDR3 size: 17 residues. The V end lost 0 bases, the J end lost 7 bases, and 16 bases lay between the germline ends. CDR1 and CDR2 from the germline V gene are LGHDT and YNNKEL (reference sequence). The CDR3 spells CASSQDQADRWNSPLHF. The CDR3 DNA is TGTGCCAGCAGCCAAGATCAGGCTGACAGGTGGAATTCACCCCTCCACTTT.

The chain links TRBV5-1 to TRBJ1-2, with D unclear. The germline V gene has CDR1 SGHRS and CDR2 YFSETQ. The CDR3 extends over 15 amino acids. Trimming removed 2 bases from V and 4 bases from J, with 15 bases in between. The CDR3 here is CASSLSLGSLYGYTF. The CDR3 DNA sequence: TGCGCCAGCAGCTTATCCCTGGGATCCCTCTATGGCTACACCTTC.

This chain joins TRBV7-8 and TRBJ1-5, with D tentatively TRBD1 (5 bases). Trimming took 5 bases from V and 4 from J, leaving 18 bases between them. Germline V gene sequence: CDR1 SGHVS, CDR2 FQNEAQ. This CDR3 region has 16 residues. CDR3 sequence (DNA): TGTGCCAGCAGCGGGAGAGTTTGGGACCTAAATCAGCCCCAGCATTTT. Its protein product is CASSGRVWDLNQPQHF.

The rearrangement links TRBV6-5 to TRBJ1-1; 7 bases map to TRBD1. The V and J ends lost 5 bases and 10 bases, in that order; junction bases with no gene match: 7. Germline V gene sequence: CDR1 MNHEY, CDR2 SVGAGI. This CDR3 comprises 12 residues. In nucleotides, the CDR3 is TGTGCCAGCAGTCCTCGACAGGGAGGAGCTTTCTTT. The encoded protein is CASSPRQGGAFF.

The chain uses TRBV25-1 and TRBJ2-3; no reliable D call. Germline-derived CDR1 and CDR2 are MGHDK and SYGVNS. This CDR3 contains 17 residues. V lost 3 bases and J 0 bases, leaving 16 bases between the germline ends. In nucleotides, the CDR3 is TGTGCCAGCAGTGAGTCGACCGGTTTAACTAGCACAGATACGCAGTATTTT. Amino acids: CASSESTGLTSTDTQYF.

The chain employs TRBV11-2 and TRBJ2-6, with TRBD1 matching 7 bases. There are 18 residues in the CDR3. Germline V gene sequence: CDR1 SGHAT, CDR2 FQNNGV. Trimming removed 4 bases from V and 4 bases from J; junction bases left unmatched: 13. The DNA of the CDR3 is TGTGCCAGCAGCTCTCACAGGGGCCACCTCCGGGGGGCCAACGTCCTGACTTTC. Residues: CASSSHRGHLRGANVLTF.

CDR3 loop: CASDSSGGRGEQFF. DNA for the CDR3: TGTGCCAGCGATTCTTCAGGGGGCCGCGGTGAGCAGTTCTTC. V is TRBV6-6 and J is TRBJ2-1, with 8 bases aligning to TRBD1. Germline CDR1 is MNHNY and CDR2 is SVGAGI (reference sequence). CDR3 size: 14 residues. The J segment lost 9 bases and the V segment lost 8 bases, leaving 12 bases of the junction unmatched.

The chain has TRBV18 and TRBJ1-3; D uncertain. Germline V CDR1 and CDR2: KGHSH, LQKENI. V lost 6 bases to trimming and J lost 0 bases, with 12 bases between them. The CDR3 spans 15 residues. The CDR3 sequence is CASSADWGSGNTIYF. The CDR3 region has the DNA TGTGCCAGCTCCGCGGATTGGGGCTCTGGAAACACCATATATTTT.

DNA of the CDR3: TGCGCCAGCAGCCATGGGGGGGCGTACACTGAAGCTTTCTTT. Amino acid sequence: CASSHGGAYTEAFF. This chain uses TRBV4-1 with TRBJ1-1; D might be TRBD1 (6 bases). This CDR3 has 14 residues. Trimming stripped 3 bases from V and 3 bases from J, with 11 bases between. Germline V CDR1 and CDR2: MGHRA, YSYEKL.

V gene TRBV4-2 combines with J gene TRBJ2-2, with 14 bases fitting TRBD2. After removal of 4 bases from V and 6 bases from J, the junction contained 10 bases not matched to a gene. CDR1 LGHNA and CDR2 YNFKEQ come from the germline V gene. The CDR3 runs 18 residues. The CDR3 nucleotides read TGTGCCAGCAGCCCAACTCCAAGACTAGCGGGGGGGTCCGGGGAGCTGTTTTTT. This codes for CASSPTPRLAGGSGELFF.

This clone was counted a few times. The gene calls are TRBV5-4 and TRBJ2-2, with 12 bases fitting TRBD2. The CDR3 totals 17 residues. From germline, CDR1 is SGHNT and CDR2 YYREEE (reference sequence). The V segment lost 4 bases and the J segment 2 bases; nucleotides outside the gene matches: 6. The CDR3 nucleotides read TGTGCCAGCAGCCCCGGGACTAGCGGGTTCAACACCGGGGAGCTGTTTTTT. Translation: CASSPGTSGFNTGELFF.

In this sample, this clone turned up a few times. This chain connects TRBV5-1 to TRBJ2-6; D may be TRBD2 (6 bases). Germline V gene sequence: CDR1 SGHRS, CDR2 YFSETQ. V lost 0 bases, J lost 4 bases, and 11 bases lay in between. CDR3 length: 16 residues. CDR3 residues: CASSLVGGSGANVLTF. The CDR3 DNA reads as TGCGCCAGCAGCTTGGTCGGGGGATCCGGGGCCAACGTCCTGACTTTC.